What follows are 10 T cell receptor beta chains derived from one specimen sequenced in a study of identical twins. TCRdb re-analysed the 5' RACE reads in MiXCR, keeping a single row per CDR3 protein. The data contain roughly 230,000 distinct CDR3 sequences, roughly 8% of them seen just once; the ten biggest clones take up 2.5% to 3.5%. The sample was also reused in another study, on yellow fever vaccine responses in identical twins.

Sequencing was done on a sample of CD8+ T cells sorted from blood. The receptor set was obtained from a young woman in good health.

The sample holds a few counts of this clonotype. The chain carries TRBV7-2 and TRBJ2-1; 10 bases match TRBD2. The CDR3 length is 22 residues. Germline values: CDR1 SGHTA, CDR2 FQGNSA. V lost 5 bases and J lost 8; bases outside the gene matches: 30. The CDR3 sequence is CASSDSGLALAGNKSWWDEQFF. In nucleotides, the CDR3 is TGTGCCAGCAGCGATTCGGGCCTAGCACTAGCGGGAAATAAATCCTGGTGGGATGAGCAGTTCTTC.

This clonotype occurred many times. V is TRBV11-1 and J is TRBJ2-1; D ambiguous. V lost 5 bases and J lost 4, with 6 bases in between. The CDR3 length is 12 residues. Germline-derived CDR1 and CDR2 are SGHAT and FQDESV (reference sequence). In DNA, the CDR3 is TGTGCCAGCAGCGGTAAATACAATGAGCAGTTCTTC. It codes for CASSGKYNEQFF.

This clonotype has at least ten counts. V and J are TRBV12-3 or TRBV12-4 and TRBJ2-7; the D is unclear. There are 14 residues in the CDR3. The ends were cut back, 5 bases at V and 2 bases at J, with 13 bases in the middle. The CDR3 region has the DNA TGTGCCAGCAGTATCCTAGAATCCCCCTACGAGCAGTACTTC. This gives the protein CASSILESPYEQYF.

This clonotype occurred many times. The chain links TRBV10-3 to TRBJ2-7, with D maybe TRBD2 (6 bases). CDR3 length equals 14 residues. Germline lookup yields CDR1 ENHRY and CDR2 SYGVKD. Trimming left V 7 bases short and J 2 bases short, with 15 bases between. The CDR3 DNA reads TGTGCCATCAAGAGGGAGGAGCCCACCTACGAGCAGTACTTC. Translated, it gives CAIKREEPTYEQYF.

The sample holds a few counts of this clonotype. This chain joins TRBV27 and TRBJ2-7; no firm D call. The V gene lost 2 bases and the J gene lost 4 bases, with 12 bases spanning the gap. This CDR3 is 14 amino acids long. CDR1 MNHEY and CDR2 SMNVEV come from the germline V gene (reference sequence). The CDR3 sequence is CASSLGVGVYEQYF. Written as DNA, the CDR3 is TGTGCCAGCAGTTTAGGGGTTGGGGTATACGAGCAGTACTTC.

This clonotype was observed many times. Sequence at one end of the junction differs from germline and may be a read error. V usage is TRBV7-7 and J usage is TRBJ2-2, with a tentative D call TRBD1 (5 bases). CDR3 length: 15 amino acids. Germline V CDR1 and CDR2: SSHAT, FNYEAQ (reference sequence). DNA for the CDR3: TGTGCTAGCAGAGCCGACAGTTCGAACACCGGGGAGCTGTTTTTT. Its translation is CASRADSSNTGELFF.

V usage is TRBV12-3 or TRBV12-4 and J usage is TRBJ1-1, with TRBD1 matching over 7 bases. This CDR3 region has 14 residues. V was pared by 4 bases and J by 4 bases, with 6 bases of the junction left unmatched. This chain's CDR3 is CASSSATGLTEAFF. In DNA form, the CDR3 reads TGTGCCAGCAGTTCCGCGACAGGGCTCACTGAAGCTTTCTTT.

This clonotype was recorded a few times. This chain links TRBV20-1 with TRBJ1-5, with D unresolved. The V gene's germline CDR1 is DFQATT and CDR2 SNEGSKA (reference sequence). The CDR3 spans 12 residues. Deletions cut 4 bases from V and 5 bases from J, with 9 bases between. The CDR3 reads CSAMGWDQPQHF. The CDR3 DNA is TGCAGTGCTATGGGTTGGGATCAGCCCCAGCATTTT.

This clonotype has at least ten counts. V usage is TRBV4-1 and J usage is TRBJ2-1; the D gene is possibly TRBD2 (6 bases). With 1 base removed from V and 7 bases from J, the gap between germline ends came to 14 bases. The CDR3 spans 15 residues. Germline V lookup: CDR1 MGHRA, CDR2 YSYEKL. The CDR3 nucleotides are TGCGCCAGCAGCCAAGTAGACCCGGGAGATAATGAGCAGTTCTTC. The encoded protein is CASSQVDPGDNEQFF.

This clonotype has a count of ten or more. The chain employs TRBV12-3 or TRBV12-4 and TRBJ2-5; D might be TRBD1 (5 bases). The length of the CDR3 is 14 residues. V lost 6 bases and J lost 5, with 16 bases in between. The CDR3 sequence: CASRDQTVEETQYF. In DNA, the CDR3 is TGTGCCAGCAGGGACCAGACAGTAGAGGAGACCCAGTACTTC.